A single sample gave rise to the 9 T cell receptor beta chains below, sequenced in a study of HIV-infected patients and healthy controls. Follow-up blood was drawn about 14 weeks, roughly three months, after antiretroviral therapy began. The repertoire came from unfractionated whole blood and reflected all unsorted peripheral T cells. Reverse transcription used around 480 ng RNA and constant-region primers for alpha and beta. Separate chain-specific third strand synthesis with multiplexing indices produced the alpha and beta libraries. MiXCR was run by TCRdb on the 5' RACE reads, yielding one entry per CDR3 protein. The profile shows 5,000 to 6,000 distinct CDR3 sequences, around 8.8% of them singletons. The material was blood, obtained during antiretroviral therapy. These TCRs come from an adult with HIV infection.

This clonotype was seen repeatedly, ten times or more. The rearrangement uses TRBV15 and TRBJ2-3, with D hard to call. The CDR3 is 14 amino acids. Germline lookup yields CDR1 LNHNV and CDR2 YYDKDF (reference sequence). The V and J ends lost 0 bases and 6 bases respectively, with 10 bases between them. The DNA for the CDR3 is TGTGCCACCAGCAGAGATGACTCTGTCGATACGCAGTATTTT. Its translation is CATSRDDSVDTQYF.

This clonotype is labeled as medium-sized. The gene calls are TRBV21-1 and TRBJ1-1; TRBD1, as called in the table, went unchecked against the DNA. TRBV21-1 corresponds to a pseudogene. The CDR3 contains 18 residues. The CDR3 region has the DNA TGTGCCAGCAGCAAAGCCAGGCGTACGGGATACATGAACACTGAAGCTTTCTTT. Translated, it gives CASSKARRTGYMNTEAFF.

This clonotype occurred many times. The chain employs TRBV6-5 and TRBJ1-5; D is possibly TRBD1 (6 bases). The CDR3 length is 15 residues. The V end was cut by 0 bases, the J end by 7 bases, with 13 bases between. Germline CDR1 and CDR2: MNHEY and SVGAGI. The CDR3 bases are TGTGCCAGCAGTTACTCGAGCAGGGGAGAACAGCCCCAGCATTTT. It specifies CASSYSSRGEQPQHF.

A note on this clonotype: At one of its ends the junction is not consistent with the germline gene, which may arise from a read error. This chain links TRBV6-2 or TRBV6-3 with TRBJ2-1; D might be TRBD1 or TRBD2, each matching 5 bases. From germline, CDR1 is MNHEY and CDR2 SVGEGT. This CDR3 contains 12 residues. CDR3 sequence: CASSYSIGAEQF. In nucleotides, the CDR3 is TGTGCCAGCAGTTACTCGATCGGGGCCGAGCAGTTC.

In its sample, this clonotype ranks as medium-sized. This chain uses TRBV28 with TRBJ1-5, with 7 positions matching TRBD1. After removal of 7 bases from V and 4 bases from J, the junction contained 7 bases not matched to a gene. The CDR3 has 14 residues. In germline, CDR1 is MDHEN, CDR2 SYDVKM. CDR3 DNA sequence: TGTGCCAGCAAGAGGGGGCTGTTAAATCAGCCCCAGCATTTT. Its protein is CASKRGLLNQPQHF.

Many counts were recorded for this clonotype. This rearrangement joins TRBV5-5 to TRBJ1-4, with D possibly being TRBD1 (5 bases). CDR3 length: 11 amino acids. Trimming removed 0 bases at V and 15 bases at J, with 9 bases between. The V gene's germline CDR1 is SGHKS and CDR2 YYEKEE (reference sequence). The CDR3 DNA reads TGTGCCAGCAGCTTGGGACAGACTATGTTTTTT. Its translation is CASSLGQTMFF.

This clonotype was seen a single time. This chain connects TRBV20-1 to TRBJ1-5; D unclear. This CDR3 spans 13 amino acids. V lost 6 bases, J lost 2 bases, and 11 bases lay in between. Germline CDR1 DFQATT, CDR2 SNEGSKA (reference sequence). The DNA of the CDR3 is TGCAGTGCCATTGAGTTACGCAATCAGCCCCAGCATTTT. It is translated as CSAIELRNQPQHF.

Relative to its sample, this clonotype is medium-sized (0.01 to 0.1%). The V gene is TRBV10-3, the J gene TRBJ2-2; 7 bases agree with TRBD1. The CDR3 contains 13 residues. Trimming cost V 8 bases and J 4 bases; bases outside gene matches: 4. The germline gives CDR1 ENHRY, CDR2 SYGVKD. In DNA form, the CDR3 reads TGTGCCATCGGGGACAGTTCCACCGGGGAGCTGTTTTTT. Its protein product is CAIGDSSTGELFF.

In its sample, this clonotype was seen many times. CDR3 residues: CSASVTRGGTDTQYF. The CDR3 DNA follows: TGCAGTGCTAGTGTAACTAGAGGAGGAACAGATACGCAGTATTTT. This chain joins TRBV20-1 and TRBJ2-3; D possibly corresponds to TRBD2 (5 bases). Per germline, CDR1 DFQATT and CDR2 SNEGSKA (reference sequence). Trimming pared 3 bases from V and 3 bases from J, leaving 16 bases between. The CDR3 covers 15 residues.